This TCR beta chain was sequenced during a study of cytomegalovirus exposure and HLA in healthy donors. Researchers ran the PCR with 60 Vbeta and 13 Jbeta primers. Clones were read by immunoSEQ multiplex PCR, and TCRdb kept only the in-frame ones, dropping some. The sample gives 55,000 to 65,000 clones, more than 65% of which show up once; just under 3% is in the top ten. Germline V gene sequence: CDR1 SGHTA, CDR2 FQGNSA. Trimming removed 7 bases from V and 0 bases from J, with 27 bases in between. CDR3 length: 19 residues. The source is a woman in her twenties or thirties in good health and CMV-seronegative. Sequencing was done on a sample of PBMCs. The chain links TRBV7-2 to TRBJ1-1, with D unclear. The CDR3 DNA sequence: TGTGCCAGCACCGTTTTCTTATATCGGACTAGCATTATGAACACTGAAGCTTTCTTT. Its protein is CASTVFLYRTSIMNTEAFF.